These 7 T cell receptor beta chains were all obtained from the same sample, sequenced in a study of blood T cell repertoires in COVID-19. Some clones are missing from TCRdb's copy, which holds only in-frame ones; the method was immunoSEQ multiplex PCR. This table has around 300,000 clones, over 70% appearing once. Input material: PBMCs or T cells enriched from blood (not recorded which). These receptors were taken from a man younger than 40 who had recovered from COVID-19.

The chain uses TRBV6-2 or TRBV6-3 and TRBJ2-3, with TRBD2 matching over 12 bases. The CDR3 covers 17 residues. The V gene end was trimmed by 2 bases and the J gene end by 6 bases; junction bases not matched to a gene: 9. Germline CDR1 MNHEY, CDR2 SVGEGT. The CDR3 nucleotides read TGTGCCAGCAGTTACCCGACTAGCGGGGGACCGCTGGATACGCAGTATTTT. Translated, it gives CASSYPTSGGPLDTQYF.

The rearrangement uses TRBV27 and TRBJ2-3; 9 bases map to TRBD2. V shed 3 bases, J shed 3 bases, and the junction held 10 bases outside the gene matches. The V gene's germline CDR1 is MNHEY and CDR2 SMNVEV (reference sequence). The CDR3 has 17 residues. The CDR3 spells CASSFIMAGGPTDTQYF. The CDR3 bases are TGTGCCAGCAGTTTTATTATGGCGGGGGGGCCGACAGATACGCAGTATTTT.

This clone occurred a few times. The chain joins TRBV5-1 to TRBJ1-1; 7 positions agree with TRBD1. V was clipped by 4 bases and J by 3 bases; unmatched bases: 9. Germline CDR1 reads SGHRS; CDR2 reads YFSETQ. This CDR3 region has 15 residues. DNA for the CDR3: TGCGCCAGCAGCCTTACAGGGGACTTGGACACTGAAGCTTTCTTT. The encoded protein is CASSLTGDLDTEAFF.

The chain recombines TRBV6-1 with TRBJ1-6; D is possibly TRBD1 (5 bases). Trimming removed 2 bases from V and 3 bases from J, with 8 bases in between. Germline V gene data show CDR1 as MNHNS and CDR2 as SASEGT. There are 15 residues in the CDR3. CDR3 sequence: CASSEPTDYNSPLHF. CDR3 sequence (DNA): TGTGCCAGCAGTGAACCGACAGACTATAATTCACCCCTCCACTTT.

The chain has TRBV6-1 and TRBJ1-4; 7 nucleotides align to TRBD1. V was pared by 0 bases and J by 6 bases, with 10 bases of the junction left unmatched. Germline lookup yields CDR1 MNHNS and CDR2 SASEGT. The CDR3 is 17 amino acids. The chain's CDR3 is CASSEAPATGSYEKLFF. The CDR3 DNA sequence: TGTGCCAGCAGTGAAGCGCCCGCGACAGGGAGTTATGAAAAACTGTTTTTT.

This chain links TRBV18 with TRBJ2-7, with 7 nucleotides matching TRBD1. The V gene's germline CDR1 is KGHSH and CDR2 LQKENI. The CDR3 is 12 residues long. Trimming cost V 6 bases and J 6 bases; bases outside gene matches: 5. CDR3 sequence (DNA): TGTGCCAGCTCCCGGGACAGTTCCGAGCAGTACTTC. It is translated as CASSRDSSEQYF.

The CDR3 loop reads CASSMLWTGGGTEAFF. In DNA form, the CDR3 reads TGTGCCAGTAGTATGCTGTGGACAGGGGGGGGAACTGAAGCTTTCTTT. V is TRBV19 and J is TRBJ1-1; TRBD1 aligns across 10 bases. Per the germline V gene, CDR1 is LNHDA and CDR2 is SQIVND (reference sequence). The CDR3 sequence is 16 residues long. J lost 5 bases, V lost 3 bases, and 9 bases had no gene match. Full variable domain (missing parts from reference TRBV19 and TRBJ1-1): DGGITQSPKYLFRKEGQNVTLSCEQNLNHDAMYWYRQDPGQGLRLIYYSQIVNDFQKGDIAEGYSVSREKKESFPLTVTSAQKNPTAFYLCASSMLWTGGGTEAFFGQGTRLTVV.